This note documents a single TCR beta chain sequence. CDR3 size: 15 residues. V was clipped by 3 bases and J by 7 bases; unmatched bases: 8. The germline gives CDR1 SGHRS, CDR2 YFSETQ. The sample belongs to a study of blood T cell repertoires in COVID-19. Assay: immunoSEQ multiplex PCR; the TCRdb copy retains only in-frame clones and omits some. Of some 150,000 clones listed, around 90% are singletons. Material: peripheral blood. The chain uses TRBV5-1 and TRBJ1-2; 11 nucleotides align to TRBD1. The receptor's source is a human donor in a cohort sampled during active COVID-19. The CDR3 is CASSSRTGGGSGYTF. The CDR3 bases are TGCGCCAGCAGCTCCCGGACAGGGGGCGGGAGTGGCTACACCTTC. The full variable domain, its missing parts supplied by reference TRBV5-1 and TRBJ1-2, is KAGVTQTPRYLIKTRGQQVTLSCSPISGHRSVSWYQQTPGQGLQFLFEYFSETQRNKGNFPGRFSGRQFSNSRSEMNVSTLELGDSALYLCASSSRTGGGSGYTFGSGTRLTVV.